This T cell receptor (beta chain) was retrieved from a study of blood T cell repertoires in COVID-19. CDR1 LGHDT and CDR2 YNNKEL come from the germline V gene (reference sequence). V shed 4 bases, J shed 2 bases, and the junction held 6 bases outside the gene matches. The CDR3 runs 16 residues. This clone came up a few times. Using immunoSEQ multiplex PCR, the repertoire was profiled, and TCRdb retains in-frame clones only, with some absent. This sample has roughly 280,000 clones, with about 88% found just once. The rearrangement uses TRBV3-1 (or the pseudogene TRBV3-2) and TRBJ2-3; TRBD2 matches 10 bases. The sequence derives from a man aged 18 to 29 with active or convalescent COVID-19. The material sequenced was peripheral blood. For the CDR3, the DNA is TGTGCCAGCAGCCCCCGGACTAGCGGACTCACAGATACGCAGTATTTT. Translation gives CASSPRTSGLTDTQYF.